The present T cell receptor beta chain was sequenced within a study of OX40 agonist ivuxolimab in advanced cancers. Study-level points and caveats: The average count of expanded clones was higher among CD8+ T cells than among CD4+. With doses of 0.1 to 3.0 mg/kg, CD4+ and CD8+ blood T cells had undergone clonal expansion by week 6.

Autoimmune disease history or systemic immunosuppression led to patients being barred. Blood got drawn at baseline, again on cycle 4 day 1, and then on cycle 7 day 1. About this clone itself: Its antigen is not known.

TCRdb keeps only in-frame clones here, not all; method: immunoSEQ multiplex PCR. The sample shows tens of thousands of clones, 80% to 90% of them seen only once. This clonotype originated in an adult with an advanced solid tumor such as melanoma, head and neck, liver or kidney cancer. This sample comprised CD4+ or CD8+ T cells sorted from blood, obtained in a trial of the OX40 agonist ivuxolimab.

CDR3 in DNA: TGCGCCAGCAGCCAAGTGAGGTCTAATGAGCAGTTCTTC. Translating it yields CASSQVRSNEQFF. This chain connects TRBV4-3 to TRBJ2-1, with D unclear. The CDR3 sequence is 13 residues long. Germline CDR1 LGHNA, CDR2 YSLEER. V lost 1 base and J 7 bases, leaving 8 bases between the germline ends.